A selection of T cell receptor beta chains follows, all from one sample in a study of T cell responses to AZD1222 COVID-19 vaccine. Assay: immunoSEQ multiplex PCR; the TCRdb copy retains only in-frame clones and omits some. This repertoire shows around 150,000 clones, 75% to 90% found once; its top ten account for over 4%. Sequencing was performed on peripheral blood, taken on day 0 of AZD1222 vaccination. These receptors all stem from an adult in good health. Both conserved end residues are part of each CDR3. The order of the fields is J gene, clone size, V gene, D gene, CDR3 DNA, CDR3 protein. A D gene is named only where the DNA matches it firmly. Clone size appears in some rows only: once, few, many, or a class for an expanded clone.

j_gene: TRBJ2-1
abundance: NA
v_gene: TRBV3-1/TRBV3-2
d_gene: NA
CDR3nt: TGTGCCAGCAGCCCACCTGGAAACACGGCGGGTGAGCAGTTCTTC
CDR3aa: CASSPPGNTAGEQFF

j_gene: TRBJ1-5
abundance: NA
v_gene: TRBV28
d_gene: NA
CDR3nt: TGTGCCAGCAGTTTATTAGTGGCGGGGGGCGGTGGAAAACAGCCCCAGCATTTT
CDR3aa: CASSLLVAGGGGKQPQHF

j_gene: TRBJ1-6
abundance: NA
v_gene: TRBV6-1
d_gene: TRBD1
CDR3nt: TGTGCCAGCAGGGAAGGGCAGGACAGGGCGTATTCACCCCTCCACTTT
CDR3aa: CASREGQDRAYSPLHF

j_gene: TRBJ2-2
abundance: NA
v_gene: TRBV19
d_gene: NA
CDR3nt: TGTGCCAGTAGTATAGGGGGAGGACGTACCGGGGAGCTGTTTTTT
CDR3aa: CASSIGGGRTGELFF

j_gene: TRBJ1-1
abundance: NA
v_gene: TRBV30
d_gene: NA
CDR3nt: TGTGCCTGGAGTCCGGGGGGTGCCGCTGAAGCTTTCTTT
CDR3aa: CAWSPGGAAEAFF

j_gene: TRBJ1-4
abundance: few
v_gene: TRBV5-6
d_gene: NA
CDR3nt: TGTGCCAGCAGCTTCGGGTACCTTAAGGAAAAACTGTTTTTT
CDR3aa: CASSFGYLKEKLFF

j_gene: TRBJ2-3
abundance: NA
v_gene: TRBV7-9
d_gene: TRBD2
CDR3nt: TGTGCCAGCAGCAGAGTAGCGGGGGTCCTCACAGATACGCAGTATTTT
CDR3aa: CASSRVAGVLTDTQYF

j_gene: TRBJ2-6
abundance: NA
v_gene: TRBV2
d_gene: TRBD2
CDR3nt: TGTGCCAGCAGTGAAGGCGGGAGCTCTGGGGCCAACGTCCTGACTTTC
CDR3aa: CASSEGGSSGANVLTF

j_gene: TRBJ1-5
abundance: NA
v_gene: TRBV19
d_gene: NA
CDR3nt: TGTGCCAGTAGTCTATACACTGAAGGCAATCAGCCCCAGCATTTT
CDR3aa: CASSLYTEGNQPQHF

j_gene: TRBJ1-5
abundance: NA
v_gene: TRBV21-1
d_gene: NA
CDR3nt: TGTGCCAGCAGCATAGAAAGAGGACAGGACAGCAATCAGCCCCAGCATTTT
CDR3aa: CASSIERGQDSNQPQHF

j_gene: TRBJ2-5
abundance: NA
v_gene: TRBV7-3
d_gene: NA
CDR3nt: TGTGCCAGCAGCTTAGGATTTCTGTCTGGACTGAACCGAAAAGAGACCCAGTACTTC
CDR3aa: CASSLGFLSGLNRKETQYF

j_gene: TRBJ1-5
abundance: NA
v_gene: TRBV19
d_gene: NA
CDR3nt: TGTGCCAGTAGTATCGGAGGAAGCAATCAGCCCCAGCATTTT
CDR3aa: CASSIGGSNQPQHF

j_gene: TRBJ1-2
abundance: NA
v_gene: TRBV14
d_gene: TRBD1
CDR3nt: TGTGCCAGCAGCCCGGGGACAGCCTATGGCTACACCTTC
CDR3aa: CASSPGTAYGYTF

j_gene: TRBJ2-3
abundance: NA
v_gene: TRBV11-2
d_gene: TRBD1
CDR3nt: TGTGCCAGCAGCCCGGACAGGGCGAGGGATACGCAGTATTTT
CDR3aa: CASSPDRARDTQYF

j_gene: TRBJ2-7
abundance: NA
v_gene: TRBV7-8
d_gene: NA
CDR3nt: TGTGCCAGCAGTTCCGGGGCCACGGAGGACGAGCAGTACTTC
CDR3aa: CASSSGATEDEQYF

j_gene: TRBJ1-1
abundance: NA
v_gene: TRBV27
d_gene: NA
CDR3nt: TGTGCCAGCAGTTTTCGGCGTGCCACTGAAGCTTTCTTT
CDR3aa: CASSFRRATEAFF

j_gene: TRBJ2-5
abundance: once
v_gene: TRBV5-4
d_gene: NA
CDR3nt: TGTGCCAGCAGCCTCGGGGGGACAGACCAAGAGACCCAGTACTTC
CDR3aa: CASSLGGTDQETQYF

j_gene: TRBJ1-5
abundance: NA
v_gene: TRBV18
d_gene: NA
CDR3nt: TGTGCCAGCTCACCATGGGGCTTAAAAACAGGAGGCGATCAGCCCCAGCATTTT
CDR3aa: CASSPWGLKTGGDQPQHF

j_gene: TRBJ1-1
abundance: NA
v_gene: TRBV2
d_gene: NA
CDR3nt: TGTGCCAGCAGTCTCCAGGGGTACACTGAAGCTTTCTTT
CDR3aa: CASSLQGYTEAFF

j_gene: TRBJ2-7
abundance: NA
v_gene: TRBV27
d_gene: NA
CDR3nt: TGTGCCAGCAGTTACAGGGTTGGCGACGAGCAGTACTTC
CDR3aa: CASSYRVGDEQYF

j_gene: TRBJ1-5
abundance: once
v_gene: TRBV27
d_gene: NA
CDR3nt: TGTGCCAGCAGTTTATCCCTCCAGGGAAACAATCAGCCCCAGCATTTT
CDR3aa: CASSLSLQGNNQPQHF

j_gene: TRBJ1-3
abundance: NA
v_gene: TRBV30
d_gene: NA
CDR3nt: TGTGCCTGGGGGGTAGGTGGAAACACCATATATTTT
CDR3aa: CAWGVGGNTIYF

j_gene: TRBJ2-3
abundance: NA
v_gene: TRBV30
d_gene: TRBD1
CDR3nt: TGTGCCTGGAGTGGGACGGGACAGGGCCGCACAGATACGCAGTATTTT
CDR3aa: CAWSGTGQGRTDTQYF

j_gene: TRBJ1-2
abundance: NA
v_gene: TRBV7-9
d_gene: NA
CDR3nt: TGTGCCAGCACTTCCTATTGGACACGCCCGGCTGGCTACACCTTC
CDR3aa: CASTSYWTRPAGYTF

j_gene: TRBJ1-1
abundance: NA
v_gene: TRBV29-1
d_gene: NA
CDR3nt: TGCAGCGTTGTGTTGCAGGGCGGCGGGGAAGCTTTCTTT
CDR3aa: CSVVLQGGGEAFF

j_gene: TRBJ2-7
abundance: NA
v_gene: TRBV7-9
d_gene: NA
CDR3nt: TGTGCCAGCAGCTTAGCTGTTGGTTCAGGATCCCACCGAGGGGAGCAGTACTTC
CDR3aa: CASSLAVGSGSHRGEQYF

j_gene: TRBJ2-6
abundance: NA
v_gene: TRBV6-4
d_gene: TRBD1
CDR3nt: TGTGCCAGCAGTGCACAGGGGGGAGGGGCCAACGTCCTGACTTTC
CDR3aa: CASSAQGGGANVLTF

j_gene: TRBJ1-6
abundance: NA
v_gene: TRBV11-2
d_gene: NA
CDR3nt: TGTGCCAGCAGCTTAGAGCCCCGCAAGAGCTCCTATAATTCACCCCTCCACTTT
CDR3aa: CASSLEPRKSSYNSPLHF

j_gene: TRBJ2-3
abundance: NA
v_gene: TRBV2
d_gene: NA
CDR3nt: TGTGCCAGCAGTGAAGAGAAGGATTTCACAGATACGCAGTATTTT
CDR3aa: CASSEEKDFTDTQYF